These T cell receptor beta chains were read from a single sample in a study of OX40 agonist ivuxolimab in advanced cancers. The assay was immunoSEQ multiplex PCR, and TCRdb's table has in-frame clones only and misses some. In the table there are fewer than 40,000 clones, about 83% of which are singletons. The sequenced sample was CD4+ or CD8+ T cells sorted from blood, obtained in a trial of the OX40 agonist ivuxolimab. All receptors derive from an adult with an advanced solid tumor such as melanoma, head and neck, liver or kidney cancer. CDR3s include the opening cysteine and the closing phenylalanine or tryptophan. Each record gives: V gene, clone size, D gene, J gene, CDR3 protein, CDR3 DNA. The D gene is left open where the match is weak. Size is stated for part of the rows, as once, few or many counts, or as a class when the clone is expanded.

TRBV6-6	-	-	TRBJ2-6	CASSPGANVLTF	TGTGCCAGCAGTCCCGGCGCCAACGTCCTGACTTTC
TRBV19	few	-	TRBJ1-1	CASSATGALVNTEAFF	TGTGCCAGTAGTGCCACGGGGGCGCTGGTGAACACTGAAGCTTTCTTT
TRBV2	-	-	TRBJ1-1	CASSQQGEPEAFF	TGTGCCAGCAGTCAACAGGGTGAACCTGAAGCTTTCTTT
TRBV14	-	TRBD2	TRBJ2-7	CASSQELANEQYF	TGTGCCAGCAGCCAAGAACTAGCGAACGAGCAGTACTTC
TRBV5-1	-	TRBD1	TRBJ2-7	CASSEQGINEQYF	TGCGCCAGCAGCGAACAGGGGATCAACGAGCAGTACTTC
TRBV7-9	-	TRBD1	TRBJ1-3	CASSARQGLRGNTIYF	TGTGCCAGCAGCGCACGACAGGGTCTCAGGGGAAACACCATATATTTT
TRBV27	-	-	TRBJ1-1	CASRDGRWNTEAFF	TGTGCCAGCAGGGACGGACGTTGGAACACTGAAGCTTTCTTT
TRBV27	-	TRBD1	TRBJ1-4	CASRIGTATNEKLFF	TGTGCCAGCAGGATTGGGACAGCAACTAATGAAAAACTGTTTTTT
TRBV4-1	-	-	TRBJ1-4	CASSQDIRKGNEKLFF	TGCGCCAGCAGCCAAGATATTCGGAAAGGGAACGAAAAACTGTTTTTT
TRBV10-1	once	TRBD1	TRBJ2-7	CATQKGQAYEQYF	TGCGCCACTCAGAAGGGACAGGCCTACGAGCAGTACTTC
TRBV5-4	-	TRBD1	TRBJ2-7	CASSLATGQGSEQYF	TGTGCCAGCAGCTTGGCCACGGGACAGGGTTCCGAGCAGTACTTC
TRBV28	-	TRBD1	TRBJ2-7	CASSSPGQERSYEQYF	TGTGCCAGCAGTTCCCCGGGACAGGAAAGGTCCTACGAGCAGTACTTC
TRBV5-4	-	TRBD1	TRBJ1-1	CASSQDRANTEAFF	TGTGCCAGCAGCCAGGACAGGGCGAACACTGAAGCTTTCTTT
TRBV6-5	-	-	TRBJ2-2	CASSYSGLQAYQLFF	TGTGCCAGCAGTTACTCGGGGTTACAGGCCTATCAGCTGTTTTTT
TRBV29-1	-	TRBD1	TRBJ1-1	CSVPGTGNTEAFF	TGCAGCGTACCCGGGACAGGGAACACTGAAGCTTTCTTT
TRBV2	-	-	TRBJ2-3	CASLFTDTQYF	TGTGCCAGCTTGTTTACAGATACGCAGTATTTT
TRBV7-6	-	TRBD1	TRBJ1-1	CASSQGQGRPEAFF	TGTGCCAGCAGCCAGGGACAGGGGAGGCCTGAAGCTTTCTTT
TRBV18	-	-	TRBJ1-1	CASSPPYRAGAEAFF	TGTGCCAGCTCACCACCTTACAGGGCGGGGGCTGAAGCTTTCTTT
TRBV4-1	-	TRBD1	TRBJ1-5	CASSQGRGRIGVSNQPQHF	TGCGCCAGCAGCCAAGGCAGGGGGCGCATTGGTGTGAGCAATCAGCCCCAGCATTTT
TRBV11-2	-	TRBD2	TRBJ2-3	CASSSRLAGGGDTQYF	TGTGCCAGCAGCTCCCGACTAGCGGGAGGGGGAGATACGCAGTATTTT
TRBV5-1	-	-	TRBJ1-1	CASSLGGVTEAFF	TGCGCCAGCAGCTTGGGAGGGGTCACTGAAGCTTTCTTT
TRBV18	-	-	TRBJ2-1	CASSPPNLYSYNEQFF	TGTGCCAGCTCACCACCGAATCTGTATTCCTACAATGAGCAGTTCTTC
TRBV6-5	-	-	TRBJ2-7	CASSRGHSSYEQYF	TGTGCCAGCAGCCGGGGACATAGCTCCTACGAGCAGTACTTC
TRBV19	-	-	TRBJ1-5	CASGSLGNSNQPQHF	TGTGCCAGCGGGTCTTTGGGGAATAGCAATCAGCCCCAGCATTTT
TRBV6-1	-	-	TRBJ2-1	CASSEINNEQFF	TGTGCCAGCAGTGAAATAAACAATGAGCAGTTCTTC
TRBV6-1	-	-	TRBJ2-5	CASSGTFQETQYF	TGTGCCAGCAGTGGGACATTTCAAGAGACCCAGTACTTC
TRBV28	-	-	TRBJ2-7	CASRLNSYEQYF	TGTGCCAGCCGACTAAACTCCTACGAGCAGTACTTC
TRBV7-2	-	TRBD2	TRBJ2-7	CASSTRLAGAEEQYF	TGTGCCAGCAGCACCCGACTAGCGGGAGCAGAAGAGCAGTACTTC
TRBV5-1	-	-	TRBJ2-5	CASRTDEETQYF	TGCGCCAGCAGGACAGACGAAGAGACCCAGTACTTC
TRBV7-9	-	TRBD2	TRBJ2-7	CASSPLSTSGIYEQYF	TGTGCCAGCAGCCCACTCTCGACTAGCGGGATCTACGAGCAGTACTTC
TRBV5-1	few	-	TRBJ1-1	CASSRDPGVMNTEAFF	TGCGCCAGCAGTCGGGACCCCGGGGTGATGAACACTGAAGCTTTCTTT
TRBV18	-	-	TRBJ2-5	CASSPFTEETQYF	TGTGCCAGCTCACCTTTTACGGAAGAGACCCAGTACTTC
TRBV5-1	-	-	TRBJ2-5	CASSLSASSGETQYF	TGCGCCAGCAGCCTGTCCGCTTCATCTGGGGAGACCCAGTACTTC
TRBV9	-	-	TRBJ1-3	CASHAGGDTIYF	TGTGCCAGCCACGCAGGCGGGGACACCATATATTTT
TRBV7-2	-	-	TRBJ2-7	CASSLALGRSSYEQYF	TGTGCCAGCAGCTTAGCGCTTGGACGGAGCTCCTACGAGCAGTACTTC
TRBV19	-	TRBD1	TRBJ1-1	CASSIALGQGVGSTEAFF	TGTGCCAGTAGTATCGCCCTCGGACAGGGGGTAGGGAGCACTGAAGCTTTCTTT
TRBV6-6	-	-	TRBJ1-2	CASSYSDVRGYTF	TGTGCCAGCAGTTACTCGGACGTACGCGGCTACACCTTC
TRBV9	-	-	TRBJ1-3	CASSPSGNTIYF	TGTGCCAGCAGCCCATCTGGAAACACCATATATTTT
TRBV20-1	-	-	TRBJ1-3	CSASVQNTIYF	TGCAGTGCTAGTGTCCAAAACACCATATATTTT
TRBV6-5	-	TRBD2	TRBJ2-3	CASRASGNTDTQYF	TGTGCCAGCAGAGCTAGCGGGAACACAGATACGCAGTATTTT
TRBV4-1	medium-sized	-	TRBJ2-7	CASSLGHHSSYEQYF	TGCGCCAGCAGCCTTGGACACCACAGCTCCTACGAGCAGTACTTC
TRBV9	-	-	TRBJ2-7	CASSVAANSYEQYF	TGTGCCAGCAGCGTAGCCGCGAACTCCTACGAGCAGTACTTC
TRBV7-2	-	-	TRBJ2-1	CASSLQLGSNEQFF	TGTGCCAGCAGCTTACAACTTGGGAGCAATGAGCAGTTCTTC
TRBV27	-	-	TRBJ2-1	CASSRPVGSYNEQFF	TGTGCCAGCAGTCGGCCTGTAGGCTCCTACAATGAGCAGTTCTTC
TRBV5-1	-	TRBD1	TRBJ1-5	CASSLSGQGFGQPQHF	TGCGCCAGCAGCCTGTCGGGACAGGGATTCGGTCAGCCCCAGCATTTT
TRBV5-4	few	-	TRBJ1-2	CASSLSGGGMNYGYTF	TGTGCCAGCAGCCTATCAGGCGGGGGCATGAACTATGGCTACACCTTC
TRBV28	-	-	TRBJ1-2	CASTPPINYGYTF	TGTGCCAGCACCCCCCCAATTAACTATGGCTACACCTTC
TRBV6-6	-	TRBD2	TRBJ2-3	CASRPAGVGADTQYF	TGTGCCAGCAGACCAGCGGGAGTTGGGGCAGATACGCAGTATTTT
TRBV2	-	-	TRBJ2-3	CASGWVRVDTQYF	TGTGCCAGCGGTTGGGTCCGTGTAGATACGCAGTATTTT
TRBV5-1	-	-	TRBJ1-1	CASSPGTPAPYEAFF	TGCGCCAGCAGCCCGGGGACGCCCGCTCCTTATGAAGCTTTCTTT
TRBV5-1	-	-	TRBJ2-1	CASSLAASSYNEQFF	TGCGCCAGCAGCTTGGCGGCTAGCTCCTACAATGAGCAGTTCTTC
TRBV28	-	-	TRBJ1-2	CASSLQTNYGYTF	TGTGCCAGCAGTTTACAGACCAACTATGGCTACACCTTC
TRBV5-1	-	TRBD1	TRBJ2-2	CASSLLGQGEKRTGELFF	TGCGCCAGCAGCCTCCTGGGACAGGGGGAAAAGCGGACCGGGGAGCTGTTTTTT